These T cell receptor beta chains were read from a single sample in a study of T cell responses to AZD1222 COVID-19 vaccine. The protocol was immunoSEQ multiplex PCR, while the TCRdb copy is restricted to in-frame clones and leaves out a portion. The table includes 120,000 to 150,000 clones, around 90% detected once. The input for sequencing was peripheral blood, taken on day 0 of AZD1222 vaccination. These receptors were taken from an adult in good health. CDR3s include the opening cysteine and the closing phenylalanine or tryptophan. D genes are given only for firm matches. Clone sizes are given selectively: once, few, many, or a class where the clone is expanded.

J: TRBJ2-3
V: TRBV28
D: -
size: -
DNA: TGTGCCAGCAGCCCCGGGGGGGGGACAGGTCGTACGCAGTATTTT
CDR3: CASSPGGGTGRTQYF

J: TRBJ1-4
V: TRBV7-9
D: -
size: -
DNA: TGTGCCAGCAGCTTAGTGCGGGCCCTTATGAATGAAAAACTGTTTTTT
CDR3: CASSLVRALMNEKLFF

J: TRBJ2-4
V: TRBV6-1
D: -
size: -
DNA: TGTGCCAGCAGTGATCCGGGACACATAGCCAAAAACATTCAGTACTTC
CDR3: CASSDPGHIAKNIQYF

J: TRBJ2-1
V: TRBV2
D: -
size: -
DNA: TGTGCCAGCAGTGAATTTTCCGGCTTCTACAATGAGCAGTTCTTC
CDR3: CASSEFSGFYNEQFF

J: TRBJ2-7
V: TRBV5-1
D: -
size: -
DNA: TGCGCCAGCAGCTTGGTTGGGAGGGAGCAGTACTTC
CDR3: CASSLVGREQYF

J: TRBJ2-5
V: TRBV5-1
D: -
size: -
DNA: TGCGCCAGCAGCTTGGCCCGGTCCACCAAAGAGACCCAGTACTTC
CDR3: CASSLARSTKETQYF

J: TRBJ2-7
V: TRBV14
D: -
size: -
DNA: TGTGCCAGCAGCCAAGGGAACGAGCAGTACTTC
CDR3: CASSQGNEQYF

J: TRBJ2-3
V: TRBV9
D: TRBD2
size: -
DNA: TGTGCCAGCAGCGAGACTAGCGGGGGCGCAGATACGCAGTATTTT
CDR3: CASSETSGGADTQYF

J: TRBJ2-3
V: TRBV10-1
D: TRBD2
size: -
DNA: TGCGCCAGCAGTGAGACAAGCGGGAGAGGACCAGATACGCAGTATTTT
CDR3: CASSETSGRGPDTQYF

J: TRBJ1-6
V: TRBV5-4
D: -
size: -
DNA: TGTGCCAGCAGCTTGGGGGCGGAAGCCTATAATTCACCCCTCCACTTT
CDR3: CASSLGAEAYNSPLHF

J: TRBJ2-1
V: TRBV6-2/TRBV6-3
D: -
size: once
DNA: TGTGCCAGCAGTTTTAGCGGACGCCCGTTCTTC
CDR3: CASSFSGRPFF

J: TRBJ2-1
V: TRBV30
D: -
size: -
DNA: TGTGCCTGGAGCAGGGGAAATGAGCAGTTCTTC
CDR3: CAWSRGNEQFF

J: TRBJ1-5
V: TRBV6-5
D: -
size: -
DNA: TGTGCCAGCAGTTACTCGCCGGACGCCAGGGCTACAGCCCAGCATTTT
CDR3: CASSYSPDARATAQHF

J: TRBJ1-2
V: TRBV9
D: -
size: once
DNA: TGTGCCAGCAGCGTAGGCGTTCGGGAACAAGGCTACACCTTC
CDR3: CASSVGVREQGYTF

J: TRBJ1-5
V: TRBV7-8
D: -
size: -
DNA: TGTGCCAGCAGCACAACGGGGGGATATAGCAATCAGCCCCAGCATTTT
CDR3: CASSTTGGYSNQPQHF

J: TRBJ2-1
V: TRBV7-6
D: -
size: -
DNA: TGTGCCAGCAGCTTGAGTTATAGCTCCTACAATGAGCAGTTCTTC
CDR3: CASSLSYSSYNEQFF

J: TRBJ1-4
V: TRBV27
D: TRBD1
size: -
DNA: TGTGCCAGCAGTTTATTAAGGCCGACAGGGCCAAATGAAAAACTGTTTTTT
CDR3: CASSLLRPTGPNEKLFF

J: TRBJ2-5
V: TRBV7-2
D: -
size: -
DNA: TGTGCCAGCAGCTTGTTGGAAGAGACCCAGTACTTC
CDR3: CASSLLEETQYF